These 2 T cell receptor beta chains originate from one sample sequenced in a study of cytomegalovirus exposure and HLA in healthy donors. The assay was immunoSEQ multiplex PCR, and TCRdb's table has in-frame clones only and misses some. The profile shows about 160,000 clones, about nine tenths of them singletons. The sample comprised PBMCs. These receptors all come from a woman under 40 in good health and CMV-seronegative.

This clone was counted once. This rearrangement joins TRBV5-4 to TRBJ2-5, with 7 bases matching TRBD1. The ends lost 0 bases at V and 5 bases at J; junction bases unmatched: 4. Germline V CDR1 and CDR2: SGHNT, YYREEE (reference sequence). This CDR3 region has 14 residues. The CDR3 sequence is CASSLDRGRETQYF. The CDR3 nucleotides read TGTGCCAGCAGCTTGGACAGGGGAAGGGAGACCCAGTACTTC.

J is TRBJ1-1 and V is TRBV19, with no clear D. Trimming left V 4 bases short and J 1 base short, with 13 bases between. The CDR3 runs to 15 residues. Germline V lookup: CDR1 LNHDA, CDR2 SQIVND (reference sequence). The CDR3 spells CASSSRGVPNTEAFF. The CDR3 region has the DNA TGTGCCAGTAGTAGTCGGGGAGTTCCGAACACTGAAGCTTTCTTT.